The 10 T cell receptor beta chains in this list originate from one sample, sequenced in a study of blood T cells in healthy people across ages. A second roughly 6 to 11 cycle PCR used barcoded and J-beta primers. MiXCR, run by TCRdb on the 5' RACE reads, gives a single entry per CDR3 protein. The table records approximately 880,000 distinct CDR3 sequences, 40% to 60% of them present only once. Sequenced: blood. These receptors came from a man aged 25-40 years in good health.

This clonotype was detected a few times. V usage is TRBV4-1 and J usage is TRBJ2-1; 8 bases align to TRBD2. This CDR3 comprises 18 residues. Losses at the gene ends were 0 bases for V and 4 bases for J; bases not matched to a gene: 11. CDR1 is MGHRA and CDR2 is YSYEKL in the germline V gene. CDR3 DNA sequence: TGCGCCAGCAGCCAAGATTACAGCGGGGGCTTTTCGTACAATGAGCAGTTCTTC. It is translated as CASSQDYSGGFSYNEQFF.

J is TRBJ2-5 and V is TRBV15; D is tentatively TRBD1 or TRBD2 (6 bases each). Germline V gene lookup returns CDR1 LNHNV and CDR2 YYDKDF (reference sequence). Trimming removed 5 bases at V and 4 bases at J, with 14 bases between. The length of the CDR3 is 14 residues. The CDR3 DNA follows: TGTGCCACCAGCGCGGGGACAAGGGGAGAGACCCAGTACTTC. Translated: CATSAGTRGETQYF.

This rearrangement joins TRBV2 to TRBJ2-7, with D possibly matching TRBD1 (5 bases). This CDR3 is 14 amino acids long. V was pared by 2 bases and J by 7 bases, with 15 bases between. Germline V CDR1 and CDR2: SNHLY, FYNNEI. In DNA, the CDR3 is TGTGCCAGCAGTGAAAGGGGCTCGGTCCATGAGCAGTACTTC. Its translation is CASSERGSVHEQYF.

This clonotype was seen more than once but under ten times. The V call is TRBV27, the J call TRBJ2-6; D possibly corresponds to TRBD1 (6 bases). Germline values: CDR1 MNHEY, CDR2 SMNVEV (reference sequence). The CDR3 totals 18 residues. V lost 4 bases, J lost 2 bases, and 18 bases lay in between. CDR3 bases: TGTGCCAGCAGTTCCTACAGGGAAATGGATGCTGGGGCCAACGTCCTGACTTTC. Translation gives CASSSYREMDAGANVLTF. The whole variable domain, filled in from reference TRBV27 and TRBJ2-6, reads EAQVTQNPRYLITVTGKKLTVTCSQNMNHEYMSWYRQDPGLGLRQIYYSMNVEVTDKGDVPEGYKVSRKEKRNFPLILESPSPNQTSLYFCASSSYREMDAGANVLTFGAGSRLTVL.

The chain joins TRBV29-1 to TRBJ2-7, with D perhaps matching TRBD2 (6 bases). The CDR3 runs to 14 residues. V was clipped by 3 bases and J by 3 bases, with 15 bases between them. Germline V gene sequence: CDR1 SQVTM, CDR2 ANQGSEA. CDR3 nucleotide sequence: TGCAGCGTTGAGGACGGGACTTCCGACTACGAGCAGTACTTC. Translation gives CSVEDGTSDYEQYF.

V gene TRBV11-2 combines with J gene TRBJ1-5; 7 nucleotides agree with TRBD1. The CDR3 totals 17 residues. J lost 3 bases, V lost 2 bases, and 10 bases had no gene match. The germline gives CDR1 SGHAT, CDR2 FQNNGV. This chain's CDR3 is CASSLSLTGDSNQPQHF. CDR3 bases: TGTGCCAGCAGCTTAAGCCTAACAGGGGACTCCAATCAGCCCCAGCATTTT. The full variable domain, with the rest looked up from reference TRBV11-2 and TRBJ1-5, is EAGVAQSPRYKIIEKRQSVAFWCNPISGHATLYWYQQILGQGPKLLIQFQNNGVVDDSQLPKDRFSAERLKGVDSTLKIQPAKLEDSAVYLCASSLSLTGDSNQPQHFGDGTRLSIL.

This chain joins TRBV5-1 and TRBJ2-5; tentatively, D is TRBD2 (6 bases). V lost 0 bases, J lost 1 base, and 10 bases lay in between. The germline gives CDR1 SGHRS, CDR2 YFSETQ. The CDR3 runs 15 residues. The CDR3 coding sequence is TGCGCCAGCAGCTTGGCCGGCGGGATCCAAGAGACCCAGTACTTC. Its protein product is CASSLAGGIQETQYF.

This clonotype was seen many times. The chain combines TRBV4-1 with TRBJ2-3; D unresolved. The CDR3 totals 17 residues. Germline CDR1 and CDR2: MGHRA and YSYEKL. The ends were cut back, 0 bases at V and 0 bases at J, with 13 bases in the middle. CDR3 residues: CASSQDKGALSTDTQYF. CDR3 nucleotides: TGCGCCAGCAGCCAAGATAAGGGCGCCCTAAGCACAGATACGCAGTATTTT.

In this sample, this clonotype turned up many times. The rearrangement links TRBV10-3 to TRBJ2-2, with TRBD1 matching over 10 bases. Germline CDR1 ENHRY, CDR2 SYGVKD. CDR3 length equals 15 residues. Germline trimming cut 9 bases from V and 4 bases from J; bases unmatched to any gene: 8. The CDR3 sequence is CAIAPGQGITGELFF. The CDR3, as DNA: TGTGCCATAGCGCCGGGACAGGGGATCACCGGGGAGCTGTTTTTT.

This clonotype has more than one count but fewer than ten. The chain recombines TRBV3-1 with TRBJ2-2; tentatively, D is TRBD2 (5 bases). The CDR3 is 16 residues long. The V gene lost 1 base and the J gene lost 2 bases, with 11 bases spanning the gap. The germline CDR1 and CDR2 sequences are LGHDT and YNNKEL (reference sequence). CDR3 sequence reads: CASSQGPGYNTGELFF. DNA of the CDR3: TGTGCCAGCAGCCAAGGGCCGGGATATAACACCGGGGAGCTGTTTTTT. Full variable domain (missing parts from reference TRBV3-1 and TRBJ2-2): DTAVSQTPKYLVTQMGNDKSIKCEQNLGHDTMYWYKQDSKKFLKIMFSYNNKELIINETVPNRFSPKSPDKAHLNLHINSLELGDSAVYFCASSQGPGYNTGELFFGEGSRLTVL.